The T cell receptor beta chain under discussion was sequenced for a study of regulatory T cells in long-lasting Graves disease. Noted time point: persistent/refractory GD, antithyroid drugs over 5 years with positive TRAb. The TCR library was made from RNA that had been extracted from PBMCs in TRIzol. This clonotype was detected a few times. Construction of the TCR beta libraries employed iRepertoire HTBI primers in conjunction with Arm-PCR of CDR3 regions. TCRdb ran MiXCR on the multiplex PCR reads and lists one entry per CDR3 protein. This table has about 470,000 distinct CDR3 sequences, about a fifth appearing once. Germline values: CDR1 WNHNN, CDR2 SYGVQD (reference sequence). The length of the CDR3 is 15 residues. With V trimmed by 4 bases and J by 6 bases, 3 bases remained unmatched.

Sequencing used peripheral blood mononuclear cells (PBMCs), obtained when the disease was refractory, from a patient treated with antithyroid drugs. The genes are TRBV10-1 and TRBJ2-2; 12 bases agree with TRBD2. The clonotype comes from a female donor with Graves disease. The CDR3 DNA reads TGCGCCAGCAGTGCTAGCGGGAGGGCCTCCGGGGAGCTGTTTTTT. This sequence encodes CASSASGRASGELFF.